This T cell receptor (beta chain) was sequenced during a study of high-grade serous ovarian cancer treatment subgroups. The wider study: On average, just over 14,000 reads and 7,494 unique TCR beta rearrangements were obtained per sample. Study results and caveats: Different patients shared almost no repertoire; same-patient tumors shared roughly 0.1 to 0.8. The analyses considered CDR3 and ignored CDR1 and CDR2. Without spatial data, bulk sequencing limits insight into HGSC tumor diversity.

Profiling relied on immunoSEQ multiplex PCR, and the TCRdb table lists in-frame clones only, not all of them. This sample has some 2,800 clones; roughly 70% occur once, and the top ten carry 15% to 20%. In the case of this clone: Its antigen is as yet unknown.

Tumor samples were taken before definitive surgery or chemotherapy. The sample taken for sequencing was tumor tissue. This TCR derives from a human donor with high-grade serous ovarian cancer.

For the CDR3, the DNA is TGTGCCAGCAGCTTAAAAGACGATTCGGATGGCTACACCTTC. Its protein product is CASSLKDDSDGYTF. The chain employs TRBV11-3 and TRBJ1-2, with D unclear. CDR3 size: 14 residues. Deletions cut 2 bases from V and 6 bases from J, with 13 bases between. From germline, CDR1 is SGHNT and CDR2 YENEEA.